These 17 T cell receptor beta chains originate from one sample sequenced in a study of blood T cell repertoires in COVID-19. Sequencing used immunoSEQ multiplex PCR; TCRdb keeps in-frame clones, though not all of them. The table records more than 110,000 clones, 84% of them present only once. What was sequenced was peripheral blood. The receptors originated from a human donor in a cohort sampled during active COVID-19.

The genes are TRBV18 and TRBJ2-5; 7 nucleotides agree with TRBD1. This CDR3 region has 15 residues. Germline V lookup: CDR1 KGHSH, CDR2 LQKENI. V shed 3 bases and J 5 bases; nucleotides not matched to a gene: 9. The CDR3 nucleotides read TGTGCCAGCTCACCTGAGGGGGCTATTCCGGAGACCCAGTACTTC. Translation gives CASSPEGAIPETQYF.

The V gene is TRBV19, the J gene TRBJ1-1; D is undetermined. This CDR3 has 15 residues. Germline assignment: CDR1 LNHDA and CDR2 SQIVND (reference sequence). Trimming pared 5 bases from V and 6 bases from J, leaving 19 bases between. The CDR3 DNA is TGTGCCAGTAGTCCTATTCAGACTTCGGGGTCTGAAGCTTTCTTT. As protein: CASSPIQTSGSEAFF.

CDR3 nucleotides: TGTGCCAGCAGCCCCGGGGGGGTGGCAGATACGCAGTATTTT. Translation gives CASSPGGVADTQYF. This chain connects TRBV5-8 to TRBJ2-3, with 8 positions matching TRBD2. J was trimmed by 4 bases and V by 4 bases; bases with no gene match: 5. This CDR3 contains 14 residues. Germline V gives CDR1 SGHTS, CDR2 YDEGEE.

The chain employs TRBV29-1 and TRBJ1-1, with a tentative D call TRBD1 (6 bases). V was pared by 7 bases and J by 5 bases, with 17 bases between. Germline-derived CDR1 and CDR2 are SQVTM and ANQGSEA. The CDR3 is 13 residues long. The CDR3, as DNA: TGCAGCGCCACTAGGGGGGGCCTGACTGAAGCTTTCTTT. Its translation is CSATRGGLTEAFF.

This chain joins TRBV10-3 and TRBJ1-1; 9 bases match TRBD1. Germline assignment: CDR1 ENHRY and CDR2 SYGVKD. The ends lost 4 bases at V and 11 bases at J; junction bases unmatched: 11. CDR3 length: 14 residues. This CDR3 is CAISASGTGKSAFF. The CDR3 DNA reads as TGTGCCATCAGTGCTTCCGGGACAGGGAAGTCGGCTTTCTTT.

The chain links TRBV19 to TRBJ1-5, with TRBD1 as a possible D gene (6 bases). The CDR3 sequence is 17 residues long. The ends were cut back, 7 bases at V and 0 bases at J, with 19 bases in the middle. CDR1 is LNHDA, CDR2 SQIVND, per germline (reference sequence). DNA for the CDR3: TGTGCCAGTAATCCGGGACACCTACCCCTTAGCAATCAGCCCCAGCATTTT. Residues: CASNPGHLPLSNQPQHF.

The chain combines TRBV7-3 with TRBJ2-7; 10 nucleotides align to TRBD1. The ends lost 4 bases at V and 4 bases at J; junction bases unmatched: 10. The CDR3 extends over 16 amino acids. CDR1 and CDR2 from the germline V gene are SGHTA and FQGTGA. The CDR3 bases are TGTGCCAGCAGCTCGCCGACAGGGGGCGAGGGATACGAGCAGTACTTC. Translated: CASSSPTGGEGYEQYF.

The chain joins TRBV15 to TRBJ1-2; D gene uncertain. Trimming left V 1 base short and J 4 bases short, with 7 bases between. The CDR3 spans 13 residues. Germline V gives CDR1 LNHNV, CDR2 YYDKDF (reference sequence). The CDR3 DNA follows: TGTGCCACCAGCAGAGCAGGATTCTATGGCTACACCTTC. Translation gives CATSRAGFYGYTF. Filled out from reference TRBV15 and TRBJ1-2, the complete variable domain reads DAMVIQNPRYQVTQFGKPVTLSCSQTLNHNVMYWYQQKSSQAPKLLFHYYDKDFNNEADTPDNFQSRRPNTSFCFLDIRSPGLGDTAMYLCATSRAGFYGYTFGSGTRLTVV.

For the CDR3, the DNA is TGTGCCAGCAGCTTAGGCCCAGACAGGGCTTTTTCACCCCTCCACTTT. Translated: CASSLGPDRAFSPLHF. The rearrangement links TRBV7-2 to TRBJ1-6, with 7 bases matching TRBD1. Germline assignment: CDR1 SGHTA and CDR2 FQGNSA. V was pared by 1 base and J by 9 bases, with 9 bases of the junction left unmatched. This CDR3 has 16 amino acids. Full variable domain (rest looked up from reference TRBV7-2 and TRBJ1-6): GAGVSQSPSNKVTEKGKDVELRCDPISGHTALYWYRQSLGQGLEFLIYFQGNSAPDKSGLPSDRFSAERTGGSVSTLTIQRTQQEDSAVYLCASSLGPDRAFSPLHFGNGTRLTVT.

This chain connects TRBV4-3 to TRBJ1-6, with TRBD1 as a possible D gene (5 bases). Germline CDR1 reads LGHNA; CDR2 reads YSLEER. The CDR3 length is 13 residues. Trimming took off 4 bases at V and 7 bases at J, with 8 bases between the two ends. The CDR3 DNA follows: TGCGCCAGCAGCCGACAGCAGAATTCACCCCTCCACTTT. The encoded protein is CASSRQQNSPLHF.

The chain couples TRBV7-2 to TRBJ2-7; 7 bases agree with TRBD2. J gave up 2 bases and V 4 bases, and 8 bases lay outside the gene matches. Looked up from germline, CDR1 is SGHTA and CDR2 is FQGNSA. This CDR3 spans 15 amino acids. In nucleotides, the CDR3 is TGTGCCAGCAGCTCCCCAAGGACTAGTACCTACGAGCAGTACGTC. Translating it yields CASSSPRTSTYEQYV.

The chain joins TRBV19 to TRBJ1-2; 11 bases are shared with TRBD1. Germline CDR1 and CDR2: LNHDA and SQIVND (reference sequence). J was trimmed by 8 bases and V by 7 bases; bases with no gene match: 15. This CDR3 contains 16 residues. In DNA form, the CDR3 reads TGTGCCAGTACCGGACAGGGGGCCCGCTGGATGATAGGCTACACCTTC. It translates to CASTGQGARWMIGYTF. The variable domain in full, completed from reference TRBV19 and TRBJ1-2, reads DGGITQSPKYLFRKEGQNVTLSCEQNLNHDAMYWYRQDPGQGLRLIYYSQIVNDFQKGDIAEGYSVSREKKESFPLTVTSAQKNPTAFYLCASTGQGARWMIGYTFGSGTRLTVV.

This clone was detected once. The rearrangement joins TRBV5-1 to TRBJ2-5; the match to TRBD2 covers 10 bases. The length of the CDR3 is 16 residues. V lost 4 bases and J lost 5; bases outside the gene matches: 11. Germline V gene sequence: CDR1 SGHRS, CDR2 YFSETQ. The CDR3: CASSPGLAIGSETQYF. The CDR3 DNA reads as TGCGCCAGCAGCCCGGGACTAGCGATCGGGTCCGAGACCCAGTACTTC.

This clone was detected once. The chain couples TRBV19 to TRBJ2-3; TRBD2 matches 8 bases. Trimming removed 4 bases from V and 7 bases from J; junction bases left unmatched: 7. In germline, CDR1 is LNHDA, CDR2 SQIVND (reference sequence). The CDR3 loop spans 14 amino acids. The CDR3, as DNA: TGTGCCAGTAGTAACGGCGGGGGGTTCAATACGCAGTATTTT. Amino acid sequence: CASSNGGGFNTQYF.

CDR3 sequence reads: CASSLEPGSAYEQYF. The CDR3, as DNA: TGCGCCAGCAGCTTGGAGCCGGGGTCCGCCTACGAGCAGTACTTC. J is TRBJ2-7 and V is TRBV5-1; tentative D call: TRBD2 (5 bases). Per germline, CDR1 SGHRS and CDR2 YFSETQ. The germline V and J ends were trimmed by 0 bases and 2 bases, with 12 bases remaining between them. The CDR3 is 15 residues long. Full variable domain (rest looked up from reference TRBV5-1 and TRBJ2-7): KAGVTQTPRYLIKTRGQQVTLSCSPISGHRSVSWYQQTPGQGLQFLFEYFSETQRNKGNFPGRFSGRQFSNSRSEMNVSTLELGDSALYLCASSLEPGSAYEQYFGPGTRLTVT.

The rearrangement uses TRBV6-2 or TRBV6-3 and TRBJ2-1; D is uncertain. CDR3 length: 16 amino acids. CDR1 is MNHEY, CDR2 SVGEGT, per germline. Trimming cost V 0 bases and J 3 bases, with 12 bases left between them. In DNA form, the CDR3 reads TGTGCCAGCAGTTACTCATCGACTTTGGGCTACAATGAGCAGTTCTTC. Translation: CASSYSSTLGYNEQFF.

The genes are TRBV11-3 and TRBJ2-3, with a weak D call TRBD2 (7 bases). Trimming pared 1 base from V and 6 bases from J, leaving 14 bases between. The CDR3 spans 15 residues. CDR1 and CDR2 (germline): SGHNT, YENEEA. The CDR3 is CASSLVGGAVDTQYF. As DNA, the CDR3 is TGTGCCAGCAGCTTAGTTGGGGGGGCGGTGGATACGCAGTATTTT.